The 18 T cell receptor beta chains in this list originate from one sample, sequenced in a study of T cell responses to AZD1222 COVID-19 vaccine. The assay was immunoSEQ multiplex PCR, and TCRdb's table has in-frame clones only and misses some. The sample records about 130,000 clones, more than 85% being singletons. Source: peripheral blood, taken on day 0 of AZD1222 vaccination. The receptors derive from an adult in good health.

The chain carries TRBV11-3 and TRBJ1-1, with D maybe TRBD1 (6 bases). CDR3 length equals 14 residues. In germline, CDR1 is SGHNT, CDR2 YENEEA. Trimming removed 9 bases at V and 1 base at J, with 15 bases between. The CDR3 sequence is CARYRVRGNTEAFF. The DNA of the CDR3 is TGTGCCAGATACAGGGTTCGAGGGAACACTGAAGCTTTCTTT.

V usage is TRBV19 and J usage is TRBJ1-2, with 7 bases matching TRBD1. CDR1 LNHDA and CDR2 SQIVND come from the germline V gene (reference sequence). J gave up 6 bases and V 0 bases, and 7 bases lay outside the gene matches. This CDR3 comprises 15 residues. CDR3 sequence: CASSIDSGTADGYTF. In DNA, the CDR3 is TGTGCCAGTAGTATAGACTCCGGGACAGCCGATGGCTACACCTTC.

This clone was counted once. V gene TRBV4-2 combines with J gene TRBJ1-2; D is undetermined. The CDR3 length is 15 residues. From germline, CDR1 is LGHNA and CDR2 YNFKEQ. Trimming left V 3 bases short and J 4 bases short, with 15 bases between. This CDR3 is CASSQAPALGYGYTF. In DNA form, the CDR3 reads TGTGCCAGCAGCCAGGCTCCCGCCCTGGGCTATGGCTACACCTTC.

V is TRBV5-5 and J is TRBJ1-4; D perhaps matches TRBD1 (5 bases). Looked up from germline, CDR1 is SGHKS and CDR2 is YYEKEE (reference sequence). Trimming removed 2 bases at V and 7 bases at J, with 12 bases between. The CDR3 length is 14 residues. The CDR3 sequence: CASSLGQGREKLFF. CDR3 DNA: TGTGCCAGCAGCTTAGGGCAGGGACGTGAAAAACTGTTTTTT. Supplemented by reference TRBV5-5 and TRBJ1-4, the full variable domain reads DAGVTQSPTHLIKTRGQQVTLRCSPISGHKSVSWYQQVLGQGPQFIFQYYEKEERGRGNFPDRFSARQFPNYSSELNVNALLLGDSALYLCASSLGQGREKLFFGSGTQLSVL.

The chain combines TRBV4-1 with TRBJ1-5; 7 bases agree with TRBD1. The CDR3 has 14 amino acids. After removal of 6 bases from V and 2 bases from J, the junction contained 4 bases not matched to a gene. CDR1 and CDR2 (germline): MGHRA, YSYEKL. The CDR3 sequence: CASSLQGGNQPQHF. The CDR3 nucleotides read TGCGCCAGCAGTCTCCAGGGGGGCAATCAGCCCCAGCATTTT.

The chain has TRBV28 and TRBJ1-5; D unresolved. The CDR3 extends over 14 amino acids. V lost 4 bases, J lost 3 bases, and 10 bases lay in between. Germline V gene lookup returns CDR1 MDHEN and CDR2 SYDVKM. DNA for the CDR3: TGTGCCAGCAGTTCAAGTACCTTCAATCAGCCCCAGCATTTT. Amino acid sequence: CASSSSTFNQPQHF.

This clone was found a few times. J is TRBJ1-6 and V is TRBV4-3; D unresolved. CDR1 and CDR2 from the germline V gene are LGHNA and YSLEER. V dropped 4 bases and J dropped 2 bases, with 21 bases sitting between them. CDR3 length: 19 amino acids. CDR3 residues: CASSLRTPDRGPYNSPLHF. CDR3 DNA sequence: TGCGCCAGCAGCCTAAGAACCCCTGATAGAGGGCCCTATAATTCACCCCTCCACTTT.

CDR3 DNA: TGTGCCAGCAGCCAAGACGGGAAGCGCGAGACCCAGTACTTC. Translation gives CASSQDGKRETQYF. The chain recombines TRBV4-2 with TRBJ2-5; the D gene is possibly TRBD2 (5 bases). The germline gives CDR1 LGHNA, CDR2 YNFKEQ. The V and J ends lost 0 bases and 5 bases respectively, with 10 bases between them. The CDR3 length is 14 residues.

The chain combines TRBV7-9 with TRBJ1-2, with unresolved D. V was cut by 2 bases and J by 8 bases, with 15 bases left in between. This CDR3 is 14 amino acids long. Germline CDR1 SEHNR, CDR2 FQNEAQ (reference sequence). The CDR3 DNA is TGTGCCAGCAGCTTAACGCAGGAGCTATGGGGCTACACCTTC. This codes for CASSLTQELWGYTF.

The V gene is TRBV28, the J gene TRBJ1-5; weak D call: TRBD1 (5 bases). This CDR3 is built from 19 residues. Trimming took off 7 bases at V and 0 bases at J, with 25 bases between the two ends. Germline V gene sequence: CDR1 MDHEN, CDR2 SYDVKM. The CDR3 spells CASTLVEGDGVYSNQPQHF. DNA of the CDR3: TGTGCCAGCACCTTAGTCGAAGGGGACGGAGTATATAGCAATCAGCCCCAGCATTTT.

The chain links TRBV7-2 to TRBJ2-5; D is unclear. Deletions cut 5 bases from V and 5 bases from J, with 9 bases between. Germline CDR1 reads SGHTA; CDR2 reads FQGNSA. The CDR3 is 12 residues long. CDR3: CASSPPRETQYF. CDR3 coding DNA: TGTGCCAGCAGCCCGCCTAGGGAGACCCAGTACTTC.

The chain combines TRBV28 with TRBJ1-6; TRBD1 might be the D (5 bases). V shed 10 bases and J shed 8 bases, with 15 bases lying between them. In germline, CDR1 is MDHEN, CDR2 SYDVKM. The CDR3 extends over 13 amino acids. DNA of the CDR3: TGTGCCACCGGGGGACGGGGAGATTCACCCCTCCACTTT. This sequence encodes CATGGRGDSPLHF.

This chain joins TRBV29-1 and TRBJ1-1; no reliable D call. CDR3 size: 14 residues. Germline V gene sequence: CDR1 SQVTM, CDR2 ANQGSEA. Trimming took off 2 bases at V and 4 bases at J, with 14 bases between the two ends. The CDR3 loop reads CSVEKVLFSTEAFF. In DNA, the CDR3 is TGCAGCGTTGAAAAGGTCCTCTTTTCCACTGAAGCTTTCTTT.

This chain connects TRBV19 to TRBJ2-3; D ambiguous. The V gene lost 4 bases and the J gene lost 1 base, with 6 bases spanning the gap. Germline-derived CDR1 and CDR2 are LNHDA and SQIVND (reference sequence). The length of the CDR3 is 13 residues. CDR3 amino acids: CASSKFRTDTQYF. The CDR3 nucleotides are TGTGCCAGTAGTAAGTTTCGCACAGATACGCAGTATTTT.

The rearrangement joins TRBV5-6 to TRBJ1-5, with 10 positions matching TRBD1. The CDR3 sequence is 17 residues long. CDR1 is SGHDT and CDR2 is YYEEEE in the germline V gene. Germline trimming cut 4 bases from V and 2 bases from J; bases unmatched to any gene: 9. The CDR3: CASSLWTGGRRNQPQHF. The CDR3 DNA sequence: TGTGCCAGCAGCCTGTGGACAGGGGGACGCCGCAATCAGCCCCAGCATTTT.

The chain is built from TRBV6-2 or TRBV6-3 and TRBJ1-2, with D hard to call. Germline V gene data show CDR1 as MNHEY and CDR2 as SVGEGT. V lost 3 bases, J lost 10 bases, and 15 bases lay in between. The CDR3 has 13 residues. CDR3 nucleotide sequence: TGTGCCAGCAGTTATACAGAAAGGTTGACCTACACCTTC. Translating it yields CASSYTERLTYTF.

The chain recombines TRBV18 with TRBJ1-1, with TRBD1 as a possible D gene (6 bases). CDR1 and CDR2 (germline): KGHSH, LQKENI. CDR3 size: 15 residues. V was cut by 4 bases and J by 4 bases, with 16 bases left in between. The CDR3 loop reads CASSLREGDGTEAFF. The CDR3, as DNA: TGTGCCAGCTCACTACGGGAGGGGGACGGCACTGAAGCTTTCTTT.

The J gene is TRBJ2-3, the V gene TRBV5-1; D is unclear. The CDR3 totals 15 residues. The V end lost 1 base, the J end lost 1 base, and 10 bases lay between the germline ends. CDR1 is SGHRS and CDR2 is YFSETQ in the germline V gene. The CDR3 DNA reads as TGCGCCAGCAGCTTGTGGGGTGACGGCACAGATACGCAGTATTTT. This sequence encodes CASSLWGDGTDTQYF. Looking up the rest from reference TRBV5-1 and TRBJ2-3 gives the full variable domain: KAGVTQTPRYLIKTRGQQVTLSCSPISGHRSVSWYQQTPGQGLQFLFEYFSETQRNKGNFPGRFSGRQFSNSRSEMNVSTLELGDSALYLCASSLWGDGTDTQYFGPGTRLTVL.